This entry describes one TCR beta chain. This sample stems from a study of blood T cell repertoires in COVID-19. Turning to the study itself: Italy, Spain and the United States were the sources of the convalescent and acute COVID-19 samples. T cells, B-cell-depleted T cells, or PBMCs provided the cDNA or gDNA that served as material.

Germline V CDR1 and CDR2: SNHLY, FYNNEI. V was cut by 9 bases and J by 5 bases, with 12 bases left in between. The CDR3 consists of 12 residues. Original processing methods: Estimated nucleated cell counts came from reference gene primer amplification. Only in-frame clones appear in the TCRdb table, and some are missing; sequencing was by immunoSEQ multiplex PCR. D and trimming were read from the DNA, whereas the V and J calls and clone size are those reported in that table. Of about 58,000 clones in the sample, more than 70% are singletons; the top ten hold approximately 4.5%. The TCR was taken from a man aged 40-55 years with active COVID-19. The rearrangement uses TRBV2 and TRBJ2-3; a possible D gene is TRBD2 (5 bases). The sample consisted of peripheral blood. Written as DNA, the CDR3 is TGTGCCAGTACCTCAGCGGAAGATACGCAGTATTTT. As protein: CASTSAEDTQYF.